This T cell receptor (beta chain) was sequenced for a study of cytomegalovirus exposure and HLA in healthy donors. The PCR was carried out with 60 Vbeta primers and 13 Jbeta primers. Libraries were prepared by immunoSEQ multiplex PCR; TCRdb keeps only in-frame clonotypes and omits some of them. The table includes 100,000 to 150,000 clones, approximately 82% detected once. There are 14 residues in the CDR3. CDR1 is ENHRY and CDR2 is SYGVKD in the germline V gene. The V segment lost 3 bases and the J segment 3 bases; nucleotides outside the gene matches: 4. Sequenced input: PBMCs. V usage is TRBV10-3 and J usage is TRBJ1-2; 7 bases match TRBD1. This TCR derives from a boy aged 2 to 10 in good health and CMV-seronegative. The CDR3 reads CAISDDRAYYGYTF. The CDR3 nucleotides are TGTGCCATCAGTGATGACAGGGCCTACTATGGCTACACCTTC.